The 7 T cell receptor beta chains below all came from one sample that was sequenced in a study of blood T cell repertoires in COVID-19. Profiled with immunoSEQ multiplex PCR; TCRdb holds only in-frame clones, not every one. The sample holds about 240,000 clones, approximately 86% seen once. Sequenced: PBMCs or T cells enriched from blood (not recorded which). These TCRs come from a woman in her thirties with acute COVID-19.

This chain's CDR3 is CASTRTGEDYGYTF. The CDR3 region has the DNA TGTGCCAGTACTCGGACAGGGGAGGACTATGGCTACACCTTC. The chain couples TRBV19 to TRBJ1-2, with TRBD1 matching over 9 bases. The V segment lost 7 bases and the J segment 3 bases; nucleotides outside the gene matches: 6. CDR1 and CDR2 from the germline V gene are LNHDA and SQIVND (reference sequence). This CDR3 comprises 14 residues.

The chain couples TRBV29-1 to TRBJ1-1; D remains unclear. V was shortened by 0 bases and J by 6 bases, with 11 bases between the two germline ends. The CDR3 covers 13 residues. Germline CDR1 and CDR2: SQVTM and ANQGSEA. The CDR3 bases are TGCAGCGTTGAAGATAGACTGAGTGCTGAAGCTTTCTTT. Protein product: CSVEDRLSAEAFF. Based on the CDR3 plus reference TRBV29-1 and TRBJ1-1, the full variable domain is SAVISQKPSRDICQRGTSLTIQCQVDSQVTMMFWYRQQPGQSLTLIATANQGSEATYESGFVIDKFPISRPNLTFSTLTVSNMSPEDSSIYLCSVEDRLSAEAFFGQGTRLTVV.

The chain is built from TRBV7-2 and TRBJ1-3; D is undetermined. Germline values: CDR1 SGHTA, CDR2 FQGNSA. The CDR3 has 15 residues. Trimming pared 1 base from V and 2 bases from J, leaving 9 bases between. The CDR3 protein is CASSLDGVAGNTIYF. CDR3 bases: TGTGCCAGCAGCTTAGACGGGGTTGCTGGAAACACCATATATTTT. Using reference TRBV7-2 and TRBJ1-3 for the parts outside the CDR3, the full variable domain is GAGVSQSPSNKVTEKGKDVELRCDPISGHTALYWYRQSLGQGLEFLIYFQGNSAPDKSGLPSDRFSAERTGGSVSTLTIQRTQQEDSAVYLCASSLDGVAGNTIYFGEGSWLTVV.

The chain uses TRBV4-2 and TRBJ2-1; 8 nucleotides match TRBD2. Germline V CDR1 and CDR2: LGHNA, YNFKEQ. Trimming cost V 4 bases and J 0 bases; bases outside gene matches: 2. The CDR3 contains 15 residues. The CDR3 loop is CASSPRGGSYNEQFF. The CDR3 nucleotides read TGTGCCAGCAGCCCACGGGGGGGCTCCTACAATGAGCAGTTCTTC.

This clone was counted at least ten times. The chain has TRBV14 and TRBJ1-6; TRBD1 agrees at 7 bases. The V gene end was trimmed by 2 bases and the J gene end by 2 bases; junction bases not matched to a gene: 3. There are 16 residues in the CDR3. From germline, CDR1 is SGHDN and CDR2 FVKESK. CDR3 loop: CASSQIGGPYNSPLHF. The CDR3 DNA follows: TGTGCCAGCAGCCAAATAGGGGGCCCCTATAATTCACCCCTCCACTTT. The variable domain in full, with the rest retrieved from reference TRBV14 and TRBJ1-6, is EAGVTQFPSHSVIEKGQTVTLRCDPISGHDNLYWYRRVMGKEIKFLLHFVKESKQDESGMPNNRFLAERTGGTYSTLKVQPAELEDSGVYFCASSQIGGPYNSPLHFGNGTRLTVT.

This chain links TRBV9 with TRBJ1-2; TRBD1 aligns across 8 bases. The V gene's germline CDR1 is SGDLS and CDR2 YYNGEE. The CDR3 runs 13 residues. V lost 1 base to trimming and J lost 7 bases; unmatched junction nucleotides: 3. The CDR3 DNA sequence: TGTGCCAGCAGCGTACAGGGGGCAAGTGGCTACACCTTC. It yields the protein CASSVQGASGYTF.

The gene calls are TRBV2 and TRBJ1-4; TRBD1 is a possible D gene (6 bases). The CDR3 spans 13 residues. Germline-derived CDR1 and CDR2 are SNHLY and FYNNEI. The germline V and J ends were trimmed by 3 bases and 7 bases, with 9 bases remaining between them. CDR3 coding DNA: TGTGCCAGCAGTGATCCCAGGGGTGAAAAACTGTTTTTT. This encodes CASSDPRGEKLFF.